This T cell receptor (beta chain) was identified in a study of cytotoxic CD8 clonotypes in ibrutinib-treated CLL. Clones were sequenced by immunoSEQ multiplex PCR, and TCRdb holds only the in-frame ones, with some missing. The sample includes roughly 23,000 clones, roughly 75% of them seen just once. Germline values: CDR1 LNHDA, CDR2 SQIVND (reference sequence). The ends were cut back, 1 base at V and 8 bases at J, with 5 bases in the middle. This CDR3 is built from 11 residues. The sequencing used PBMCs, collected before ibrutinib treatment. This receptor was identified in a human donor with chronic lymphocytic leukemia. The chain uses TRBV19 and TRBJ1-2; D is uncertain. CDR3 DNA: TGTGCCAGTAGTATAGCCGCGGGCTACACCTTC. It encodes CASSIAAGYTF. Filled out from reference TRBV19 and TRBJ1-2, the complete variable domain reads DGGITQSPKYLFRKEGQNVTLSCEQNLNHDAMYWYRQDPGQGLRLIYYSQIVNDFQKGDIAEGYSVSREKKESFPLTVTSAQKNPTAFYLCASSIAAGYTFGSGTRLTVV.